This record concerns one T cell receptor beta chain sequence. Its cognate antigen is unknown. Generated by immunoSEQ multiplex PCR, the TCRdb table keeps only in-frame clones and is missing some. The data show about 64,000 clones, about nine tenths seen once. This specimen comes from a study of OX40 agonist ivuxolimab in advanced cancers. Study overall: The diagnoses of dose-escalation patients were hepatocellular carcinoma, melanoma, renal cell or head and neck cancer. Partial responses were recorded for three patients, including one with hepatocellular carcinoma and two with cutaneous melanoma.

Whole-study results and caveats: On average, CD8+ T cells showed a greater number of expanded clones than CD4+.

This CDR3 has 16 amino acids. Deletions cut 3 bases from V and 0 bases from J, with 12 bases between. Per the germline V gene, CDR1 is LGHNA and CDR2 is YNFKEQ. The sample in question was CD4+ or CD8+ T cells sorted from blood, obtained in a trial of the OX40 agonist ivuxolimab. The TCR sequence derives from an adult with an advanced solid tumor such as melanoma, head and neck, liver or kidney cancer. The chain employs TRBV4-2 and TRBJ1-3, with no clear D. CDR3 bases: TGTGCCAGCAGCCAGGTCCACGATAACTCTGGAAACACCATATATTTT. This translates into CASSQVHDNSGNTIYF.